This T cell receptor beta chain was captured by sequencing in a study of T cell responses to AZD1222 COVID-19 vaccine. After removal of 4 bases from V and 4 bases from J, the junction contained 10 bases not matched to a gene. This CDR3 has 15 amino acids. In germline, CDR1 is SGHTA, CDR2 FQGNSA. Second doses that came at about 4 or about 12 weeks were put together. This clone occurred a few times. Only in-frame clones appear in the TCRdb table, and some are missing; sequencing was by immunoSEQ multiplex PCR. Among 130,000 to 150,000 clones listed, approximately 90% were seen once. The receptor was isolated from an adult who received the AZD1222 COVID-19 vaccine. The sample consisted of peripheral blood, taken 28 days after the second AZD1222 dose. The chain has TRBV7-2 and TRBJ2-7; 7 nucleotides match TRBD2. The CDR3 coding sequence is TGTGCCAGCAGCTCCCCCCCATTGGGGGGGTACGAGCAGTACTTC. The encoded protein is CASSSPPLGGYEQYF.